This T cell receptor beta chain is from a study of circulating tumor DNA in untreated peripheral T-cell lymphoma (dated by TCRdb to the early 2020s). Broad study findings and their caveats: Tumor-specific clonotypes were identified in about four fifths of patients, with identification achieved from over 85% of baseline tissues and around 67% of baseline serum samples.

In the case of this clone: No antigen is known for it. No quality values exist for individual bases; no much larger clone is one base distant.

Tumor-specific TCR clonotypes were identified by sequencing baseline tumor tissue collected before treatment. In a trial, the study monitored patients with peripheral T-cell lymphoma who were getting frontline treatment by applying next-generation sequencing to their T-cell receptor sequences. The cysteine opens and the phenylalanine closes a CDR3 of 16 amino acids. The DNA shown is the 48-base CDR3, in frame from base 1. The germline V and J ends show losses of 5 bases and 8 bases respectively, and no gene match explains 16 bases of the junction. In the germline V gene, CDR1 corresponds to SQVTM and CDR2 to ANQGSEA. Library preparation employed the immunoSEQ multiplex PCR assay. TCRdb retrieved this table from immuneACCESS and kept in-frame rearrangements only. Not all clones are present; in checked studies, unresolved V genes account for under half, and no reason is known for the remainder. This sample is represented by 6,000 to 7,500 clones; about 80% of them were singletons. 16% of the sample is taken by the ten largest.

In this chain, TRBV29-1 is recombined with TRBJ2-1; TRBD1 aligns with 9 central bases. The sequencing sample was made of tumor tissue. This receptor was obtained from a human donor with peripheral T-cell lymphoma. The CDR3 sequence is CSVRFRQGVLTDEQFF. The sequence in DNA is TGCAGCGTTCGTTTTCGACAGGGGGTGTTGACGGATGAGCAGTTCTTC.